The clone carrying this T cell receptor (beta chain) has just one count. This specimen belongs to a study of radiation and T cells in renal cell carcinoma. The sample's time point: baseline pretreatment blood. Treatment denoted: 15 Gy SBRT to primary tumor, nephrectomy 4 weeks later. The tumor was a clear cell renal cell carcinoma. TCRdb's copy holds only in-frame clones and misses some; the assay was immunoSEQ multiplex PCR. The table lists under 25,000 clones, 80% of them singletons. The CDR3 runs to 10 residues. Trimming shortened V by 6 bases and J by 6 bases, and 8 bases separated the two germline ends. CDR1 and CDR2 (germline): SQVTM, ANQGSEA.

The sample was blood, taken from a patient whose treatment included radiotherapy and nephrectomy. The sequence came from a man aged 55 to 70 with renal cell carcinoma. The chain combines TRBV29-1 with TRBJ1-2; D is ambiguous. Here the CDR3 DNA reads TGCAGCGTGGAAAATGATGGCTACACCTTC. Its translation is CSVENDGYTF.